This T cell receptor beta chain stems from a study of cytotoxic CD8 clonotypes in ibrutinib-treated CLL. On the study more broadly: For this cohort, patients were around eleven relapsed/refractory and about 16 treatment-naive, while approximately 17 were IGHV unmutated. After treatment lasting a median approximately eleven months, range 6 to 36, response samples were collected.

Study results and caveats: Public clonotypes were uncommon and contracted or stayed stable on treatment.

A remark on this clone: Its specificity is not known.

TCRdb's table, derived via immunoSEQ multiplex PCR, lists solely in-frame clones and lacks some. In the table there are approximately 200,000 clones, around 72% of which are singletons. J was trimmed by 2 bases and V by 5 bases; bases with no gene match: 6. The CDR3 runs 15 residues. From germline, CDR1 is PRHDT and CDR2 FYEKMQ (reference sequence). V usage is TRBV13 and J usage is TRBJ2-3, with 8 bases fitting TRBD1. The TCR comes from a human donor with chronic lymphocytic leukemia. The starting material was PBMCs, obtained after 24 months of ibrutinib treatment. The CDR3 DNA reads TGTGCCAGCAGCAAGACAGGGGTTGACACAGATACGCAGTATTTT. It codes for CASSKTGVDTDTQYF.